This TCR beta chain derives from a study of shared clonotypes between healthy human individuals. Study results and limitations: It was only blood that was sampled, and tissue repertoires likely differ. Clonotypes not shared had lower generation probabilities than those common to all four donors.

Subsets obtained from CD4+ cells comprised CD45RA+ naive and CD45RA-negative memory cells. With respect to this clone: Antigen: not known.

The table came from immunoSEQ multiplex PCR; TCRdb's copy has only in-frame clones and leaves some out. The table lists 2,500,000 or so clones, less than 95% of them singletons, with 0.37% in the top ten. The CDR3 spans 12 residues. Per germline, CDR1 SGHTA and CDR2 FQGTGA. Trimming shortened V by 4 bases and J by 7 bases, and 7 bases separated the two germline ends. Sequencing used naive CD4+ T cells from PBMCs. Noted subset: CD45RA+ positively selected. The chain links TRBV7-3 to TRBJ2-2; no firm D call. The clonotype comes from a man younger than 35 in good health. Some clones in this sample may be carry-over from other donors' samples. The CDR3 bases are TGTGCCAGCAGCTCCTATGGCGGGGAGCTGTTTTTT. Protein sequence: CASSSYGGELFF.